This entry describes one T cell receptor beta chain. What it recognizes is unknown. This entry comes from a study of PD-L1 blockade in urothelial cancer. Background on the study: Males with bladder-origin urothelial cancer constituted about 85% of the 29 patients. Analyzed time points were 3 weeks (second dose) and 6 weeks after therapy began. Findings and limits, study-wide: Pretreatment blood TCR clonality under the median forecast improved survival.

Every PCR was spiked with synthetic TCR analog templates. The data were produced by immunoSEQ multiplex PCR, yet TCRdb's version contains in-frame clones alone and is incomplete. The table includes about 76,000 clones, less than 95% detected once. Time point specified: peripheral blood 6 weeks after treatment start. Trimming pared 0 bases from V and 1 base from J, leaving 8 bases between. Germline V gene data show CDR1 as KGHSH and CDR2 as LQKENI. CDR3 size: 15 residues. The chain carries TRBV18 and TRBJ2-3; D uncertain. This sequence originates from a woman older than 75 with urothelial cancer. Source: PBMCs, taken around atezolizumab (anti-PD-L1) treatment. The CDR3 sequence is CASSPPNRRTDTQYF. CDR3 nucleotide sequence: TGTGCCAGCTCACCACCGAACAGACGCACAGATACGCAGTATTTT.